What follows describes a single T cell receptor beta chain. As yet, its antigen is unknown. As it was prepared, the TCRbeta library received unique molecular identifiers. A single record per CDR3 protein comes from TCRdb applying MiXCR to the PCR reads. The profile shows some 450,000 distinct CDR3 sequences, around two fifths of them singletons. The data were obtained in a study of T-cell reconstitution after alpha-beta-depleted transplantation in children. Study results and caveats: Roughly two months post-transplant, alpha-beta T cells reportedly originated from several hundred graft clones that had expanded. When one year had passed after transplant, most T-cell counts and diversity came from newly produced T cells. From surviving recipient T cells and thymic progenitors came the high day-60 TCRbeta diversity observed in some patients.

Specimen: PBMCs, collected before TCRalphabeta/CD19-depleted stem cell transplant. The sequence derives from a girl aged 2-9 years with aplastic anemia, due to receive a stem cell transplant.

The CDR3 nucleotides are TGCGCCAGCAGCTTGGCTCCTCGGGACAGGGTCGAGCAGTACTTC. Translated, it gives CASSLAPRDRVEQYF. The chain uses TRBV5-1 and TRBJ2-7; 9 nucleotides align to TRBD1. There are 15 residues in the CDR3. Germline V gene data show CDR1 as SGHRS and CDR2 as YFSETQ. J gave up 6 bases and V 0 bases, and 7 bases lay outside the gene matches.